This TCR beta chain was captured by sequencing in a study of blood T cell repertoires in COVID-19. Study-level background: Sites in the United States, Italy and Spain provided acute and convalescent COVID-19 samples. Sources were T cells, B-cell-depleted T cells, or PBMCs; the material itself was cDNA or gDNA.

Looked up from germline, CDR1 is SGHTA and CDR2 is FQGNSA. The CDR3 length is 15 residues. With 1 base removed from V and 4 bases from J, the gap between germline ends came to 11 bases. As handled by the study authors: Scientists estimated how many nucleated cells there were by amplifying reference gene primers. Here immunoSEQ multiplex PCR was the method, and the copy in TCRdb shows in-frame clones only, minus some. V and J calls and clone size are given by that table; D and trimming were obtained from the DNA. The sample has around 200,000 clones; about 86% are singletons. The source is a man aged 60 to 69 who had recovered from COVID-19. V gene TRBV7-2 combines with J gene TRBJ2-1, with D perhaps matching TRBD2 (6 bases). The sequencing sample was made of peripheral blood. This CDR3 is CASSLGSAGYNEQFF. In nucleotides, the CDR3 is TGTGCCAGCAGCTTAGGGTCTGCGGGGTACAATGAGCAGTTCTTC.